This record covers a single T cell receptor (beta chain). Its antigen is not yet known. The data stem from a study of cytomegalovirus exposure and HLA in healthy donors (dated by TCRdb to about 2017). At the level of the whole study: An earlier analysis of approximately 550 of the donors reported roughly 300 Gb of sequence data and 120 million or so unique TCR beta sequences from about 200 million T cells. The number of donors typed differed by locus, with about 629-630 for A, B, C, DRB1 and DQB1, roughly 520 for DQA1, some 570 for DPA1, and some 440 for DPB1. A separate validation cohort of roughly 110 different subjects was used in addition to the approximately 670-subject first cohort. In an earlier analysis of roughly 540 of the donors, high-throughput TCR beta sequencing was used to judge whether each TCR beta V gene segment behaved as functional or pseudogenic. Four to six DR-DQ haplotypes were handled as single units for association and clustering, since linkage in the cohort was strong. Donor age, sex, ethnicity and CMV serostatus were compiled together with the repertoire data. Every repertoire in the discovery cohort had been generated on one and the same sequencing platform. Of the 398 genotyped donors, 65% to 90% were placed in the genetic ancestry cluster associated with self-reported Caucasian donors. A later analysis re-examined previously published TCR beta repertoires from roughly 650 donors and added high-resolution HLA genotyping to investigate patterns of TCR occurrence. To predict cytomegalovirus infection status, the study combined high-throughput TCR immunosequencing, statistical association of individual TCRs with disease status, and machine learning. HLA typing covered class I and class II loci at four-digit resolution. In a later genetic analysis, genome-wide SNP genotypes for about three fifths of the 666 donors were used, and that subset was treated as a discovery cohort. An early release covering roughly 640 HLA-typed donors comprised about 300 gigabases of sequencing data and around 80 million unique TCR sequences. In the later analysis, no new phenotypic data were used to find candidate immune exposures; instead, reliance was placed on TCR beta sequences and their occurrence across donors. The study was designed to test whether signatures of past pathogen exposure could be identified by cataloging public T cell receptors. Among 300 to 500 genotyped donors of the cohort, an average of about 240,000 unique TCR beta nucleotide sequences was sequenced per donor, of which approximately 19% were non-productive. Using immunosequencing, the study profiled T cell repertoires from about 650 subjects and related those repertoires to cytomegalovirus serostatus. The full study reports these points: Only TCR beta chains were sequenced in this cohort, and the absence of alpha or paired-chain data limited detectable features. Assigning TCR associations to individual alleles was difficult when HLA alleles, especially DR and DQ, strongly co-occurred. Most TCR sequences were observed very rarely across donors, whereas some public TCRs were present in many individuals. Because the 87-base-pair reads could not distinguish some IMGT-functional V segments, including TRBV6-2 and TRBV6-3, those segments were excluded. In the study, about 150 TCR beta chains were listed as associated with cytomegalovirus. In a later analysis, the rate of TCR association differed among HLA loci, with DRB1 alleles having the most associated TCRs and HLA-C alleles having the fewest. Because some donors lacked HLA typing at each locus, the association tests relied only on the typed subset. A cluster of highly shared sequence variants was judged likely to be a technical artifact of the sequencing pipeline. In a later analysis, HLA-associated TCR beta chains showed more clonal expansion and lower generation probabilities than non-associated chains that were equally common. The authors suggested that the approach could potentially be generalized to other disease states and immunological phenotypes. Specific HLA alleles were associated with around 18,000 TCR beta sequences at a false discovery rate of 0.05 in a later analysis. According to a later analysis, most CMV-associated TCR beta chains appeared to be HLA-restricted, and the HLA associations seemed to be driven largely by CMV exposure. A later analysis reported that several top co-occurrence clusters appeared linked to parvovirus B19, influenza, CMV and Epstein-Barr virus. In vitro tests confirmed that a few of the cytomegalovirus-associated TCR beta chains recognize cytomegalovirus antigens. A further reported finding was that TCR beta sequences accurately predicted the HLA-A and HLA-B alleles for most subjects in the first cohort. In an earlier analysis of about 550 of the donors, most TCR beta V segments were observed in productive rearrangements about 87% or about 30% of the time, broadly matching IMGT annotations. A later genetic analysis reported fewer N-insertions in productive TCRs among donors in an Asian-associated ancestry cluster than the roughly 620-donor mean. In a later genetic analysis, a missense DCLRE1C variant was associated with V-gene and J-gene trimming of TCR beta chains, and the association was replicated in an independent cohort. For the cohort, immune exposure information was limited to CMV serostatus. Roughly uniform sequencing depth across donors was assumed in presence/absence analyses, although this assumption may not hold. Because counts were too low, approximately 18 rarely observed V segments, including chromosome 9 orphons, were excluded from the earlier analysis of 587 of the donors. Linkage disequilibrium might explain the correlated functional status among segregating V segments, but an unknown experimental factor could not be excluded. In both the original and validation cohorts, the classifier was reported to diagnose cytomegalovirus status with high specificity and sensitivity.

Deletion took 6 bases off V and 1 base off J, with a span of 15 bases between the germline ends. CDR1 and CDR2, per the germline V gene, are MNHEY and SVGAGI. The CDR3 runs 15 residues from the cysteine to the phenylalanine. The retained sequence is limited to the CDR3, 45 bases, with the frame set at the first base. The cohort comprised fewer than 750 healthy bone marrow donors. At the time of sampling, every cohort member was nominally healthy, though immune exposures that went unrecorded were likely present. The donor was CMV seronegative and was included in the group of 352 seronegative cohort members. Each donor provided a peripheral blood sample, and peripheral blood mononuclear cells were used for TCR beta sequencing. Genomic DNA extraction from the blood cell samples was performed with the Qiagen DNeasy Blood Extraction Kit. The method was the immunoSEQ multiplex PCR assay. The multiplex PCR relied on a mix of 60 forward primers for TCR Vbeta segments and 13 reverse primers for TCR Jbeta segments. A multiplex PCR assay on genomic DNA amplified the CDR3 region of rearranged TCR beta genes. The amplified TCR beta libraries were sequenced on the Illumina HiSeq System as 87-base-pair reads. Regarding the original processing steps: A later analysis tallied around 87 million unique TCR beta chains across the 650 to 750 repertoires, and about 10 million of those chains were shared by two or more donors. To remove PCR and sequencing errors, raw reads were error-corrected and collapsed into unique sequences using a nearest-neighbor algorithm that merged closely related sequences. Alignment of CDR3 sequences to IMGT reference sequences was used to assign V, D and J gene segments. For a sequence to be retained, at least a six-nucleotide match to both a V gene segment and a J gene segment was required. Rearrangements were classified as productive when the CDR3 lacked stop codons and remained in frame with V and J, and all other rearrangements were classified as non-productive. Following IMGT convention, CDR3 was defined as the stretch from the second conserved V-encoded cysteine up to the conserved J-encoded phenylalanine. The earlier analysis of fewer than 700 of the donors excluded sequences that lacked an unambiguous match to a single V gene segment. In an earlier analysis of 450 to 750 of the donors, a V segment was called functional when productive rearrangements were above 56.7%, and segregating when the standard deviation between donors exceeded 5%. A statistical classification framework was developed to diagnose cytomegalovirus status using the catalog of TCR beta chain sequences. V and J gene assignment, in a later analysis, came from comparing TCR nucleotide sequences with IMGT/GENE-DB human TR gene sequences. A later analysis assigned CDR3 sequences and most-parsimonious VDJ recombination scenarios with the TCRdist pipeline. In a later analysis, each TCR beta chain was defined by its CDR3 amino acid sequence together with its V-gene family, and reads lacking a unique V-gene family were excluded. A later analysis removed 592 highly shared, low-generation-probability nucleotide sequences to deal with suspected cross-contamination and a sequencing artifact. A later analysis calculated a clonal expansion index for each public chain from normalized within-repertoire ranks of inferred template counts. Generation probabilities in a later analysis came from a VDJ recombination model fitted to out-of-frame rearrangements, and those results were checked against IGoR. In a later analysis, hypergeometric tests were used to score TCR-TCR, TCR-HLA and TCR-CMV co-occurrence, with a repertoire-size bias correction applied to TCR pairs. In a later analysis, false discovery rates were estimated by permuting HLA or CMV assignments 20 times. A later analysis grouped co-occurring TCRs with DBSCAN, adding TCRdist sequence similarity when clustering within HLA-allele-positive subsets. Co-occurrence clustering excluded repertoires with fewer than 30,000 or more than 120,000 public chains, plus five with anomalous nucleotide sharing. TCRdb took over this immuneACCESS table, retaining in-frame rearrangements with V and J assigned. Such tables are incomplete; in checked studies, under half of the missing clones stem from an unresolved V gene, and the remainder is unexplained. The V and J calls and clone size come from that table; D and trimming were worked out from the DNA. For this sample, the table gives about 150,000 clones. Together, the top ten hold roughly 1.9% of the sample.

The sequence came from a young man in good health and CMV-seronegative. Sequenced material: PBMCs. The chain uses TRBV6-5 and TRBJ1-1; the D segment could be TRBD1, given 6 matching bases. The base sequence is TGTGCCAGCAGGCGCGAGGTGGGGGCGAACACTGAAGCTTTCTTT. This sequence encodes CASRREVGANTEAFF.